The present T cell receptor beta chain was sequenced within a study of shared clonotypes between healthy human individuals. Study conclusions and caveats: The low donor count limited represented genetic and exposure-history diversity. For sorted subsets, rarefaction showed incomplete sequencing despite large depth.

The germline V gene has CDR1 MGHRA and CDR2 YSYEKL. The CDR3 consists of 15 residues. Deletions cut 3 bases from V and 4 bases from J, with 13 bases between. Regarding this clone: The antigen remains undetermined.

Clones were sequenced by immunoSEQ multiplex PCR, and TCRdb holds only the in-frame ones, with some missing. Of roughly 1,500,000 clones listed, 95% to 99% are singletons. The study drew all its donors from Caucasian adults living in Nashville, Tennessee. Naive CD4+ cells were CD45RA-selected; the remaining cells were memory. The sequence came from a man aged 25-45 years in good health. What was sequenced was naive CD4+ T cells sorted from blood. The subset denotes: CD45RA+ positively selected. The V and J genes are TRBV4-1 and TRBJ1-3; D may be TRBD1 (5 bases). This chain's CDR3 is CASSQPPGVGNTIYF. For the CDR3, the DNA is TGCGCCAGCAGCCAGCCCCCGGGGGTAGGAAACACCATATATTTT.